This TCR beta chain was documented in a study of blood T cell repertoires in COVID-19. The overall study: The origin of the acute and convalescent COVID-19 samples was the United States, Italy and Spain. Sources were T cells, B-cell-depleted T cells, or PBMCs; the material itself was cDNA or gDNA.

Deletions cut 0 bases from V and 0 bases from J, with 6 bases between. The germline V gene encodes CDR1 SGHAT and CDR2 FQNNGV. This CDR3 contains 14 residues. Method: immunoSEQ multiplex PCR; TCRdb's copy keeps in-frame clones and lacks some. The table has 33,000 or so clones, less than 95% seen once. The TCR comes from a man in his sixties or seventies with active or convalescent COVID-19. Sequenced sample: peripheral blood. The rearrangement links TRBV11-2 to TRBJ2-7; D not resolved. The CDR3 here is CASSLDWSSYEQYF. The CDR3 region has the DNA TGTGCCAGCAGCTTAGATTGGAGCTCCTACGAGCAGTACTTC.